These 7 T cell receptor beta chains were all obtained from the same sample, sequenced in a study of CXCR3-negative and CXCR3-positive naive CD8 T cells. It was by 5' RACE with UMI labels that the TRB cDNA libraries were prepared. Using the 5' RACE reads, TCRdb records one entry per CDR3 protein without DNA. Here the sample table reports roughly 130,000 distinct CDR3 sequences. Study results and limitations: Naive cells positive for CXCR3 carried more hydrophobic TRB CDR3s than CXCR3-negative ones.

These TCRs' antigens remain unknown. Sequenced input: naive CXCR3+ CD8+ T cells from blood. Subset in this sample: CD45RO-CCR7+CD27+CD95- naive CD8+ T cells expressing CXCR3 (TNR3+). The receptor set was obtained from a human donor in good health. Some clones in this sample may be carry-over from other donors' samples.

V and J are TRBV29-1 and TRBJ1-2; TCRdb names TRBD1, which stays unverified in the absence of DNA. This CDR3 is 15 amino acids long. The germline CDR1 and CDR2 sequences are SQVTM and ANQGSEA. The CDR3 sequence is CSVQNRAEIGYGYTF.

The chain uses TRBV28 and TRBJ2-3; TCRdb outputs TRBD2, but without DNA this stays unchecked. Germline CDR1 MDHEN, CDR2 SYDVKM. CDR3 length equals 14 residues. The CDR3 loop is CASSPAGEADTQYF.

The gene calls are TRBV7-9 and TRBJ1-2; TCRdb designates TRBD1, a call that cannot be tested without DNA. This CDR3 has 16 residues. Germline lookup yields CDR1 SEHNR and CDR2 FQNEAQ (reference sequence). The CDR3: CASSLEEGAADYGYTF. The full variable domain, with the rest looked up from reference TRBV7-9 and TRBJ1-2, is DTGVSQNPRHKITKRGQNVTFRCDPISEHNRLYWYRQTLGQGPEFLTYFQNEAQLEKSRLLSDRFSAERPKGSFSTLEIQRTEQGDSAMYLCASSLEEGAADYGYTFGSGTRLTVV.

This rearrangement joins TRBV9 to TRBJ2-1; TCRdb returns TRBD2, unconfirmable since there is no DNA. The CDR3 has 16 amino acids. Germline-derived CDR1 and CDR2 are SGDLS and YYNGEE. The CDR3 protein is CASSVGVAGDRNEQFF. The entire variable domain, with the rest obtained from reference TRBV9 and TRBJ2-1, is as follows: DSGVTQTPKHLITATGQRVTLRCSPRSGDLSVYWYQQSLDQGLQFLIQYYNGEERAKGNILERFSAQQFPDLHSELNLSSLELGDSALYFCASSVGVAGDRNEQFFGPGTRLTVL.

This chain's CDR3 is CASTPQGADTDTQYF. The chain carries TRBV19 and TRBJ2-3; absent DNA, TCRdb's TRBD1 call cannot be checked. The CDR3 totals 15 residues. CDR1 is LNHDA, CDR2 SQIVND, per germline (reference sequence).

The chain is built from TRBV20-1 and TRBJ1-6. The CDR3 sequence is 15 residues long. CDR1 is DFQATT and CDR2 is SNEGSKA in the germline V gene (reference sequence). The CDR3 is CSARGIEEDNSPLHF.

The CDR3 sequence: CASSFEGGSYEQYF. The rearrangement joins TRBV27 to TRBJ2-7; without DNA, the TCRdb call of TRBD2 cannot be checked. The CDR3 is 14 residues long. Germline V CDR1 and CDR2: MNHEY, SMNVEV (reference sequence).